This T cell receptor (beta chain) was sequenced in a study of control samples from healthy donors and cancer patients. Using immunoSEQ multiplex PCR, the repertoire was profiled, and TCRdb retains in-frame clones only, with some absent. This sample has 100,000 to 150,000 clones, with about 94% found just once. Material: blood. The sequence was obtained from a man younger than 40 in good health.

CDR3: CASTPTENYGYTF. The DNA of the CDR3 is TGTGCCAGCACCCCGACCGAAAACTATGGCTACACCTTC. This chain connects TRBV28 to TRBJ1-2; D gene uncertain. Trimming left V 7 bases short and J 2 bases short, with 11 bases between. This CDR3 spans 13 amino acids. Germline CDR1 MDHEN, CDR2 SYDVKM.